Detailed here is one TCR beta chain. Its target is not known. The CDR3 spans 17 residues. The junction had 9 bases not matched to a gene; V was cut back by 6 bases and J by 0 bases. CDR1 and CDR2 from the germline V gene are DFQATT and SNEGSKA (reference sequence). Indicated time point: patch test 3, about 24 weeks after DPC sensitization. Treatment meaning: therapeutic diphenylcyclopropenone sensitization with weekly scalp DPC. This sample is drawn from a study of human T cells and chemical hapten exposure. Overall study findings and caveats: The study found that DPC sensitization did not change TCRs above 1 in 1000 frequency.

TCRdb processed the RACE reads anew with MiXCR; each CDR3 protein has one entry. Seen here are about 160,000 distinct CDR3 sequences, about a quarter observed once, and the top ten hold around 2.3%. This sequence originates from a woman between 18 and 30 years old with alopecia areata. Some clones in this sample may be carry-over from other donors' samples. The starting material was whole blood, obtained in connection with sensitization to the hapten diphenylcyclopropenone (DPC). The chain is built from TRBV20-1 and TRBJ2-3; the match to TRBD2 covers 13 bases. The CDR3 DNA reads TGCAGTGCCCGCCGGACTAGCGGGAGAGGTAGCACAGATACGCAGTATTTT. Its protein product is CSARRTSGRGSTDTQYF.